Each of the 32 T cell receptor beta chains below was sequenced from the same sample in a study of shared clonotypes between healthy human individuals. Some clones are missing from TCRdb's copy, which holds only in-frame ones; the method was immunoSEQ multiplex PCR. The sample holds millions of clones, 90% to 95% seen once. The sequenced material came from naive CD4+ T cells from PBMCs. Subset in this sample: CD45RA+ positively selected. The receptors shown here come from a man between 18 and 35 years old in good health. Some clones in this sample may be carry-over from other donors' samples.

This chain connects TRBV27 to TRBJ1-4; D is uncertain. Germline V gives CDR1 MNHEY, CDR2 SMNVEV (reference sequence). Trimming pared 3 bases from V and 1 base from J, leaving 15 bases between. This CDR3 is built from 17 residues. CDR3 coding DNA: TGTGCCAGCAGTTTGTTTTCGGTCCGGGGAACTAATGAAAAACTGTTTTTT. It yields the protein CASSLFSVRGTNEKLFF.

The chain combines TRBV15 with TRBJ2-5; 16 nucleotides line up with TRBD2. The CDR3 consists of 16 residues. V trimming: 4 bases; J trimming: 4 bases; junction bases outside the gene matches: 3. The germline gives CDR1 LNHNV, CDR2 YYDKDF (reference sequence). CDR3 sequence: CATSTGTSGRGETQYF. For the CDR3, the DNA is TGTGCCACCAGCACCGGGACTAGCGGGAGGGGAGAGACCCAGTACTTC.

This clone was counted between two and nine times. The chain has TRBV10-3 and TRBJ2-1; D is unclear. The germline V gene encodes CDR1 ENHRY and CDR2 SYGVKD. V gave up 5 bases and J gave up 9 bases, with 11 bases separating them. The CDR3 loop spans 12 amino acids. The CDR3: CAISNLWGEQFF. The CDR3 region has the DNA TGTGCCATCAGTAACCTCTGGGGTGAGCAGTTCTTC.

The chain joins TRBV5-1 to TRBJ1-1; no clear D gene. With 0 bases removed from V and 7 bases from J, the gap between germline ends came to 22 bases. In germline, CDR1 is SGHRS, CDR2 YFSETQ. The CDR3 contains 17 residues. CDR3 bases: TGCGCCAGCAGCTTGGCCCAGCCAGGCCCGGGCGGTGGTGAAGCTTTCTTT. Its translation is CASSLAQPGPGGGEAFF.

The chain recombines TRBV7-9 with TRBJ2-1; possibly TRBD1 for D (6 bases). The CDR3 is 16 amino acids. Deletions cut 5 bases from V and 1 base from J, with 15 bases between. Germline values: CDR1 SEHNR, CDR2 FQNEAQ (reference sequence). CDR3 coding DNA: TGTGCCAGCAGCGAGCGACAGGTCCCATCCTACAATGAGCAGTTCTTC. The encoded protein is CASSERQVPSYNEQFF.

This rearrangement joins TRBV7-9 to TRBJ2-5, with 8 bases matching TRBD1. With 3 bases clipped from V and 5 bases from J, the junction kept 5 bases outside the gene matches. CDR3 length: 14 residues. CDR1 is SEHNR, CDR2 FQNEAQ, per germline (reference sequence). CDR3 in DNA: TGTGCCAGCAGCTTCGCAGGGGGCCCTGAGACCCAGTACTTC. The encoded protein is CASSFAGGPETQYF. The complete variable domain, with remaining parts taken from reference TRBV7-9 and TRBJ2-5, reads DTGVSQNPRHKITKRGQNVTFRCDPISEHNRLYWYRQTLGQGPEFLTYFQNEAQLEKSRLLSDRFSAERPKGSFSTLEIQRTEQGDSAMYLCASSFAGGPETQYFGPGTRLLVL.

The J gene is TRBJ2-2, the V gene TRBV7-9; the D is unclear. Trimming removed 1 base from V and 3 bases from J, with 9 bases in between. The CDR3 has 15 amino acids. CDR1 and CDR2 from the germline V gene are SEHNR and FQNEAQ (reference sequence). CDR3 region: CASSLGSEDTGELFF. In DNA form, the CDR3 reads TGTGCCAGCAGCTTAGGGTCCGAGGACACCGGGGAGCTGTTTTTT.

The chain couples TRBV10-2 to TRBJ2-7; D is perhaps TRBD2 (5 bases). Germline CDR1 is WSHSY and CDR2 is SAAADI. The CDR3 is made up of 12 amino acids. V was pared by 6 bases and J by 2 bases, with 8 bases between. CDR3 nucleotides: TGCGCCAGCAGGGTCGGGACCTACGAGCAGTACTTC. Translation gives CASRVGTYEQYF.

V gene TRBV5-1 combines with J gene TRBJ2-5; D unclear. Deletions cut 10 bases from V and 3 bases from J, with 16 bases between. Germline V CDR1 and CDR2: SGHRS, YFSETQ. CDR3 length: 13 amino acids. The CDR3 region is CAGRKSPEETQYF. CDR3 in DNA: TGCGCCGGCCGAAAGAGTCCCGAAGAGACCCAGTACTTC.

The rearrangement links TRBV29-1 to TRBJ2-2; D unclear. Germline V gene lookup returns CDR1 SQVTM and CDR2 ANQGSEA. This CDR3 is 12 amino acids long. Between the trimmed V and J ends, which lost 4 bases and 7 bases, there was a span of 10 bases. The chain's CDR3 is CSVGFGVGELFF. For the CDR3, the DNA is TGCAGCGTTGGTTTTGGGGTCGGGGAGCTGTTTTTT.

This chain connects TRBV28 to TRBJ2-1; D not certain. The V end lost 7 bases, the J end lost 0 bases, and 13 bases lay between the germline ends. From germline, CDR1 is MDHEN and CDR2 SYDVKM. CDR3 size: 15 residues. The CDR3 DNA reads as TGTGCCAGCAACAAAGACCGTAGCTCCTACAATGAGCAGTTCTTC. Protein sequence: CASNKDRSSYNEQFF. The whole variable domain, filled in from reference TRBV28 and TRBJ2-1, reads DVKVTQSSRYLVKRTGEKVFLECVQDMDHENMFWYRQDPGLGLRLIYFSYDVKMKEKGDIPEGYSVSREKKERFSLILESASTNQTSMYLCASNKDRSSYNEQFFGPGTRLTVL.

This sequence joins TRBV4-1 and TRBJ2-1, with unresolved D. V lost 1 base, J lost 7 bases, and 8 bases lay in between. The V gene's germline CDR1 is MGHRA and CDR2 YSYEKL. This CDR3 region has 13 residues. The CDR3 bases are TGCGCCAGCAGCCAAGGGGTCAGAAATGAGCAGTTCTTC. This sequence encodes CASSQGVRNEQFF.

The CDR3 reads CASSYGYRESEAFF. CDR3 DNA: TGTGCCAGCAGTTACGGATACAGGGAGTCTGAAGCTTTCTTT. V usage is TRBV6-5 and J usage is TRBJ1-1; TRBD1 might be the D (6 bases). The CDR3 consists of 14 residues. V lost 2 bases, J lost 6 bases, and 13 bases lay in between. Germline-derived CDR1 and CDR2 are MNHEY and SVGAGI.

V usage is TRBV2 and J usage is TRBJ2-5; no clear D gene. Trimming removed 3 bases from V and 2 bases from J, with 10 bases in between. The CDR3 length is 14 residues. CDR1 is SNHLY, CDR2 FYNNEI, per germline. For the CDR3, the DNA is TGTGCCAGCAGTGATGGCGGAAAGCAAGAGACCCAGTACTTC. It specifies CASSDGGKQETQYF.

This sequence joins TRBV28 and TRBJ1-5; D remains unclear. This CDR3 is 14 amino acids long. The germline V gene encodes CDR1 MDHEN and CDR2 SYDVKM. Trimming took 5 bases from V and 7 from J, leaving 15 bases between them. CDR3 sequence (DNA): TGTGCCAGCAGTGGCTCGGGTTCGAGGCAGCCCCAGCATTTT. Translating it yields CASSGSGSRQPQHF.

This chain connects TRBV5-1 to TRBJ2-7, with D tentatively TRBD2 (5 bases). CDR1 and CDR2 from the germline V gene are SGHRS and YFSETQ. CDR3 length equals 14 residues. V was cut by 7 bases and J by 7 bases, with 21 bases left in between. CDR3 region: CASGWRSESREQYF. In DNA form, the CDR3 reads TGCGCCAGCGGGTGGAGGAGCGAGAGTCGTGAGCAGTACTTC. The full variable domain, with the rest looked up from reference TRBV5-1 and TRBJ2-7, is KAGVTQTPRYLIKTRGQQVTLSCSPISGHRSVSWYQQTPGQGLQFLFEYFSETQRNKGNFPGRFSGRQFSNSRSEMNVSTLELGDSALYLCASGWRSESREQYFGPGTRLTVT.

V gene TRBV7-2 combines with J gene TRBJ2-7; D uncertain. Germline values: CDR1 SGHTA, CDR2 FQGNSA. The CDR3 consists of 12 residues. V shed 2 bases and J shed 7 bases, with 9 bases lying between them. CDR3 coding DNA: TGTGCCAGCAGCTTAAACAGACTGGAGCAGTACTTC. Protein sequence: CASSLNRLEQYF.

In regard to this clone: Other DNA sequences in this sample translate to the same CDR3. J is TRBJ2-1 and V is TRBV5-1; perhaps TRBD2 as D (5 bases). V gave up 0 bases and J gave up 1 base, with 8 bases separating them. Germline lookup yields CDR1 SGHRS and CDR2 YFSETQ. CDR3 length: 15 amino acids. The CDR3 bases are TGCGCCAGCAGCTTGGAGACGGGGTCCTACAATGAGCAGTTCTTC. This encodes CASSLETGSYNEQFF.

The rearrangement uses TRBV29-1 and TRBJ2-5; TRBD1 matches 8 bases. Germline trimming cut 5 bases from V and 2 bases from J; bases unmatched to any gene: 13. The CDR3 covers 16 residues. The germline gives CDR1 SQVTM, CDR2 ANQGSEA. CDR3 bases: TGCAGCGTTTCGAAAAGCCGGACAGGGTCACAAGAGACCCAGTACTTC. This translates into CSVSKSRTGSQETQYF. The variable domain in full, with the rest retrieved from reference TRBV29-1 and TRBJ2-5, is SAVISQKPSRDICQRGTSLTIQCQVDSQVTMMFWYRQQPGQSLTLIATANQGSEATYESGFVIDKFPISRPNLTFSTLTVSNMSPEDSSIYLCSVSKSRTGSQETQYFGPGTRLLVL.

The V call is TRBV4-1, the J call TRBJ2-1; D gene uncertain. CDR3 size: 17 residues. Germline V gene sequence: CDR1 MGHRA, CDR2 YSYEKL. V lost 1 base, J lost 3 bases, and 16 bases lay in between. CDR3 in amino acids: CASSQGIPENGYNEQFF. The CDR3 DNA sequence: TGCGCCAGCAGCCAAGGAATACCTGAAAATGGCTACAATGAGCAGTTCTTC.

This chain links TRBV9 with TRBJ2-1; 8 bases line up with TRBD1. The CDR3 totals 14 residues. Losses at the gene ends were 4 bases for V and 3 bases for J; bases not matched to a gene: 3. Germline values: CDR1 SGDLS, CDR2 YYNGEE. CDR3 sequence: CASSQTGVYNEQFF. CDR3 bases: TGTGCCAGCAGCCAGACAGGGGTCTACAATGAGCAGTTCTTC. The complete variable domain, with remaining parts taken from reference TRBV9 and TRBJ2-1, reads DSGVTQTPKHLITATGQRVTLRCSPRSGDLSVYWYQQSLDQGLQFLIQYYNGEERAKGNILERFSAQQFPDLHSELNLSSLELGDSALYFCASSQTGVYNEQFFGPGTRLTVL.

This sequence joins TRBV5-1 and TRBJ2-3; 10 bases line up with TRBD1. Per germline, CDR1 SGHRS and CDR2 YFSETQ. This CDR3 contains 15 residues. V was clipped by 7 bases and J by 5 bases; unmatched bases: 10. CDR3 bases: TGCGCCAGCGGAAGGGACAGGGGAGATGTAGATACGCAGTATTTT. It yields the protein CASGRDRGDVDTQYF.

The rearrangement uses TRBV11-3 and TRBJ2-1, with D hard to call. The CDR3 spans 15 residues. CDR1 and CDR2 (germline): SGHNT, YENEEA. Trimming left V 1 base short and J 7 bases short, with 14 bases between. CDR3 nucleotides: TGTGCCAGCAGCTTAGGACATTCCGCTGTGAATGAGCAGTTCTTC. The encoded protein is CASSLGHSAVNEQFF.

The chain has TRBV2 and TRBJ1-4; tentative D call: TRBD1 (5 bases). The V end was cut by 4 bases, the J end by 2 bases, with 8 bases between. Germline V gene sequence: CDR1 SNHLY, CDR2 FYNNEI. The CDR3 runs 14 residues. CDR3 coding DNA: TGTGCCAGCAGTGGGGGGGTTACTAATGAAAAACTGTTTTTT. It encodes CASSGGVTNEKLFF.

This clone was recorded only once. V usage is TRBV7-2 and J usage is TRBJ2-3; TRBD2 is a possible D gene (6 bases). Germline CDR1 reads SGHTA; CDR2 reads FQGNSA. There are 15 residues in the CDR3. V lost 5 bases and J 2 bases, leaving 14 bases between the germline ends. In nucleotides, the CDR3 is TGTGCCAGCAGCAACTTCGGGACTCACACAGATACGCAGTATTTT. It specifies CASSNFGTHTDTQYF.

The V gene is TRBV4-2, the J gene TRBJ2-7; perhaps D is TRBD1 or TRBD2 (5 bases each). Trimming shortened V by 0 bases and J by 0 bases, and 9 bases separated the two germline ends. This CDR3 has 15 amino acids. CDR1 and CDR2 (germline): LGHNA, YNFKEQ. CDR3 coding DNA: TGTGCCAGCAGCCAAGATTTCGGGACCTCCTACGAGCAGTACTTC. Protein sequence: CASSQDFGTSYEQYF.

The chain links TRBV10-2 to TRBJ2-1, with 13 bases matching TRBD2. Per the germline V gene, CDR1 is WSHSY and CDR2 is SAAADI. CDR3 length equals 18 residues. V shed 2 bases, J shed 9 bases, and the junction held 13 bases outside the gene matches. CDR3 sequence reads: CASSEIFGGLAGVPEQFF. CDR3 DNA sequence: TGCGCCAGCAGTGAGATATTTGGAGGACTAGCGGGAGTCCCTGAGCAGTTCTTC.

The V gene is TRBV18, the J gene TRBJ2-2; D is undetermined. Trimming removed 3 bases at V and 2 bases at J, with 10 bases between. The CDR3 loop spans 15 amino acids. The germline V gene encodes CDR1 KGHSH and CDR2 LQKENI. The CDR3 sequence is CASSPRVPNTGELFF. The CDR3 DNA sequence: TGTGCCAGCTCACCTCGGGTACCCAACACCGGGGAGCTGTTTTTT.

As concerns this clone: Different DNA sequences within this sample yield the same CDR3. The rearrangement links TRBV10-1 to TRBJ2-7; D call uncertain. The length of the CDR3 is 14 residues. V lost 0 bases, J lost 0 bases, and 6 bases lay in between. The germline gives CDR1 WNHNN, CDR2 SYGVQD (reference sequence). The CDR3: CASSESGYSYEQYF. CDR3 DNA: TGCGCCAGCAGTGAGTCGGGATACTCCTACGAGCAGTACTTC.

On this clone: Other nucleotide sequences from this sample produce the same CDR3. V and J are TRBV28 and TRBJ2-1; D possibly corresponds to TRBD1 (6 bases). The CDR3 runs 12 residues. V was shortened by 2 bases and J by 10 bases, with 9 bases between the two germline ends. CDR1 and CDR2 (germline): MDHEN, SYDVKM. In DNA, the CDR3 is TGTGCCAGCAGTTTACCCGGGACAGAGCAGTTCTTC. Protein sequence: CASSLPGTEQFF.

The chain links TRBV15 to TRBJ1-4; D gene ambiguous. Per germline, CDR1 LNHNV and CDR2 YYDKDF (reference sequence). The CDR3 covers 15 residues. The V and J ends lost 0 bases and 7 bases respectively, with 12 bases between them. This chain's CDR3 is CATSRDLVRAEKLFF. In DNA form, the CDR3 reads TGTGCCACCAGCAGAGACTTGGTGAGAGCTGAAAAACTGTTTTTT.

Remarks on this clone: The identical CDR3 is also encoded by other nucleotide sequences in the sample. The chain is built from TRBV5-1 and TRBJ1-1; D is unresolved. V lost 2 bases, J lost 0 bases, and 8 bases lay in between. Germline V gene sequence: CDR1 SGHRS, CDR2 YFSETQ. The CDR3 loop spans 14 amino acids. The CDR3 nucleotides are TGCGCCAGCAGCTTAGAAGGGTTGAACACTGAAGCTTTCTTT. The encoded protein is CASSLEGLNTEAFF.